A single sample is the source of the 30 T cell receptor beta chains below, sequenced in a study of T cell repertoires in cytomegalovirus infection. TCRdb independently ran MiXCR on the reads; one entry per CDR3 protein. The top ten hold 18% of the sample, which has roughly 700,000 distinct CDR3 sequences, approximately 33% seen once. The antigens of these receptors remain unknown. This material consisted of cultured PBMCs, taken from culture after CMV antigen stimulation. Every receptor here comes from a human donor in good health (CMV status not recorded). Some clones in this sample may be carry-over from other donors' samples.

The J gene is TRBJ2-1, the V gene TRBV7-2; D not resolved. There are 16 residues in the CDR3. In germline, CDR1 is SGHTA, CDR2 FQGNSA. V shed 4 bases and J shed 0 bases, with 13 bases lying between them. CDR3 amino acids: CASSSISGSSYNEQFF. CDR3 DNA sequence: TGTGCCAGCAGCTCCATCTCTGGCAGCTCCTACAATGAGCAGTTCTTC.

This clonotype was counted only a few times. V usage is TRBV5-5 and J usage is TRBJ1-1, with 8 bases that match TRBD1. CDR1 and CDR2 from the germline V gene are SGHKS and YYEKEE (reference sequence). Unmatched junction bases numbered 7, after V lost 1 base and J lost 2 bases. The CDR3 covers 16 residues. The CDR3 DNA reads TGTGCCAGCAGCTTGCTCCACAGGGGGGCAAACACTGAAGCTTTCTTT. Protein sequence: CASSLLHRGANTEAFF.

This clonotype has a handful of counts. The chain combines TRBV7-2 with TRBJ1-2, with D possibly being TRBD1 (5 bases). This CDR3 spans 18 amino acids. CDR1 and CDR2 (germline): SGHTA, FQGNSA. The ends were cut back, 5 bases at V and 4 bases at J, with 26 bases in the middle. For the CDR3, the DNA is TGTGCCAGCAGCCCGACAGAAGGTTTACGGGGAGTTGGCTATGGCTACACCTTC. Protein: CASSPTEGLRGVGYGYTF.

This rearrangement joins TRBV6-1 to TRBJ2-7; a weak D match, TRBD2 (6 bases). The CDR3 is 14 residues long. From germline, CDR1 is MNHNS and CDR2 SASEGT. V dropped 5 bases and J dropped 1 base, with 12 bases sitting between them. The CDR3 nucleotides are TGTGCCAGCAGTCGCCCGGGAGTTTCCTACGAGCAGTACTTC. This codes for CASSRPGVSYEQYF.

This sequence joins TRBV7-2 and TRBJ2-2; 8 positions agree with TRBD2. The CDR3 contains 17 residues. Looked up from germline, CDR1 is SGHTA and CDR2 is FQGNSA. Trimming took 1 base from V and 0 from J; bases not matched to a gene: 4. In DNA form, the CDR3 reads TGTGCCAGCAGCTTAGTAGGGACTAGGGCGAACACCGGGGAGCTGTTTTTT. Translated: CASSLVGTRANTGELFF.

J is TRBJ2-7 and V is TRBV6-1, with D maybe TRBD2 (6 bases). The CDR3 covers 13 residues. V lost 5 bases, J lost 5 bases, and 13 bases lay in between. Germline CDR1 and CDR2: MNHNS and SASEGT. The CDR3 DNA reads as TGTGCCAGCAGTATGGGACTCAATCACGAGCAGTACTTC. It specifies CASSMGLNHEQYF.

This clonotype came up a few times. CDR3 nucleotides: TGCAGTGCTAGAGCCCCCGGGGCGGGAGGAACGAATGAGCAGTTCTTC. This translates into CSARAPGAGGTNEQFF. The chain couples TRBV20-1 to TRBJ2-1, with 8 bases identical to TRBD2. The germline V gene encodes CDR1 DFQATT and CDR2 SNEGSKA (reference sequence). The J segment lost 7 bases and the V segment lost 1 base, leaving 12 bases of the junction unmatched. The CDR3 is 16 residues long.

The chain has TRBV20-1 and TRBJ2-1; 8 positions match TRBD2. Germline-derived CDR1 and CDR2 are DFQATT and SNEGSKA (reference sequence). V dropped 6 bases and J dropped 0; count of bases not matched to a gene: 7. The CDR3 consists of 15 residues. The CDR3 nucleotides are TGCAGTGCCCCCAGACTAGCGAGCTCCTACAATGAGCAGTTCTTC. Encoded protein: CSAPRLASSYNEQFF.

The V call is TRBV6-2 or TRBV6-3, the J call TRBJ2-1, with 10 bases identical to TRBD2. Germline V gives CDR1 MNHEY, CDR2 SVGEGT. The junction had 1 base not matched to a gene; V was cut back by 2 bases and J by 0 bases. The CDR3 has 16 amino acids. This CDR3 reads CASSYPSGGSYNEQFF. The DNA for the CDR3 is TGTGCCAGCAGTTACCCTAGCGGGGGCTCCTACAATGAGCAGTTCTTC.

This chain joins TRBV6-5 and TRBJ2-1, with D unclear. Per the germline V gene, CDR1 is MNHEY and CDR2 is SVGAGI. V lost 6 bases and J lost 9, with 12 bases in between. The CDR3 is 12 residues long. CDR3 nucleotides: TGTGCCAGCAGCCAGACCCAGCGTGAGCAGTTCTTC. Encoded protein: CASSQTQREQFF.

The DNA of the CDR3 is TGTGCCAGCAGCCTCCGGGACGGGACTGGGGAAAAAGAGACCCAGTACTTC. It yields the protein CASSLRDGTGEKETQYF. The V gene is TRBV7-9, the J gene TRBJ2-5, with D possibly TRBD2 on 6 matching bases. Trimming took 5 bases from V and 3 from J, leaving 22 bases between them. From germline, CDR1 is SEHNR and CDR2 FQNEAQ (reference sequence). The CDR3 spans 17 residues.

J is TRBJ1-2 and V is TRBV6-2 or TRBV6-3, with D hard to call. The CDR3 contains 14 residues. Trimming took off 6 bases at V and 5 bases at J, with 16 bases between the two ends. Looked up from germline, CDR1 is MNHEY and CDR2 is SVGEGT. This CDR3 reads CASSDRTEAYGYTF. CDR3 in DNA: TGTGCCAGCAGCGATAGGACGGAAGCATATGGCTACACCTTC.

There are a few counts of this clonotype. This chain connects TRBV27 to TRBJ1-5; no firm D call. The V gene lost 3 bases and the J gene lost 7 bases, with 10 bases spanning the gap. CDR3 length equals 13 residues. Germline CDR1 MNHEY, CDR2 SMNVEV (reference sequence). This chain's CDR3 is CASSFILGQPQHF. In DNA form, the CDR3 reads TGTGCCAGCAGTTTCATTCTGGGGCAGCCCCAGCATTTT.

This clonotype was recorded at least ten times. CDR3 residues: CASSLGVREQYF. The CDR3 coding sequence is TGTGCCAGCAGCTTAGGCGTCAGAGAGCAGTACTTC. The chain employs TRBV7-2 and TRBJ2-7; D is ambiguous. The CDR3 has 12 residues. The V gene's germline CDR1 is SGHTA and CDR2 FQGNSA. The V and J ends lost 1 base and 7 bases respectively, with 8 bases between them.

A few counts support this clonotype. The chain carries TRBV7-9 and TRBJ1-5; D perhaps matches TRBD1 (6 bases). CDR3 size: 12 residues. The germline V gene has CDR1 SEHNR and CDR2 FQNEAQ (reference sequence). Trimming left V 8 bases short and J 6 bases short, with 11 bases between. The CDR3 region has the DNA TGTGCCAGCGGGAGGGGGTTTCAGCCCCAGCATTTT. It specifies CASGRGFQPQHF.

This chain connects TRBV27 to TRBJ2-7, with D maybe TRBD1 (5 bases). With 6 bases removed from V and 7 bases from J, the gap between germline ends came to 16 bases. There are 13 residues in the CDR3. Germline-derived CDR1 and CDR2 are MNHEY and SMNVEV (reference sequence). The CDR3 reads CASRDTTTGEQYF. Written as DNA, the CDR3 is TGTGCCAGCAGGGACACTACTACGGGTGAGCAGTACTTC.

This clonotype was counted a single time. The CDR3 nucleotides read TGTGCCAGTAGTCGACCGGGACAGGGGGCGTATGAGCAGTTCTTC. This sequence encodes CASSRPGQGAYEQFF. The chain recombines TRBV19 with TRBJ2-1, with 12 bases identical to TRBD1. CDR3 length: 15 residues. J gave up 8 bases and V 5 bases, and 7 bases lay outside the gene matches. From germline, CDR1 is LNHDA and CDR2 SQIVND (reference sequence). Full variable domain (missing parts from reference TRBV19 and TRBJ2-1): DGGITQSPKYLFRKEGQNVTLSCEQNLNHDAMYWYRQDPGQGLRLIYYSQIVNDFQKGDIAEGYSVSREKKESFPLTVTSAQKNPTAFYLCASSRPGQGAYEQFFGPGTRLTVL.

This clonotype was observed a handful of times. The chain has TRBV10-3 and TRBJ2-7; 9 bases are a match to TRBD1. There are 15 residues in the CDR3. The junction had 9 bases not matched to a gene; V was cut back by 6 bases and J by 3 bases. Germline CDR1 is ENHRY and CDR2 is SYGVKD. The CDR3 DNA reads as TGTGCCATCAGCGACCGGGACAGGGAATTCTACGAGCAGTACTTC. Translating it yields CAISDRDREFYEQYF.

In its sample, this clonotype was seen once. The rearrangement links TRBV19 to TRBJ2-5; D may be TRBD1 (5 bases). The CDR3 loop spans 13 amino acids. CDR1 LNHDA and CDR2 SQIVND come from the germline V gene (reference sequence). The V gene lost 4 bases and the J gene lost 5 bases, with 11 bases spanning the gap. The CDR3 loop is CASSSVGLETQYF. The CDR3 DNA sequence: TGTGCCAGTAGTAGCGTGGGGCTGGAGACCCAGTACTTC.

This rearrangement joins TRBV24-1 to TRBJ2-3, with D perhaps matching TRBD1 or TRBD2 (5 bases each). Trimming removed 6 bases from V and 4 bases from J, with 10 bases in between. Germline V gives CDR1 KGHDR, CDR2 SFDVKD. The CDR3 consists of 13 residues. The chain's CDR3 is CATSPRGSDTQYF. The DNA of the CDR3 is TGTGCCACCAGTCCCCGGGGCTCAGATACGCAGTATTTT.

The sample holds a few counts of this clonotype. J is TRBJ1-4 and V is TRBV28, with a weak D call TRBD1 (5 bases). Germline V gives CDR1 MDHEN, CDR2 SYDVKM. This CDR3 has 15 residues. Trimming left V 6 bases short and J 4 bases short, with 15 bases between. CDR3 in DNA: TGTGCCAGCAGCTCAACAGGAGCGAATAATGAAAAACTGTTTTTT. Its protein product is CASSSTGANNEKLFF.

This sequence joins TRBV28 and TRBJ1-2; the match to TRBD1 covers 8 bases. The ends lost 1 base at V and 4 bases at J; junction bases unmatched: 8. The CDR3 has 16 residues. Germline CDR1 and CDR2: MDHEN and SYDVKM. The CDR3 sequence is CASSLFARGLGYGYTF. CDR3 in DNA: TGTGCCAGCAGTTTATTTGCCAGGGGGCTTGGCTATGGCTACACCTTC.

The gene calls are TRBV2 and TRBJ1-6; 8 bases align to TRBD1. Per germline, CDR1 SNHLY and CDR2 FYNNEI. The CDR3 spans 17 residues. Losses at the gene ends were 8 bases for V and 1 base for J; bases not matched to a gene: 10. As DNA, the CDR3 is TGTGCCAGCGGGGCAGGGGGCCTTGGGTCCTATAATTCACCCCTCCACTTT. Encoded protein: CASGAGGLGSYNSPLHF.

This clonotype was found a few times. The chain couples TRBV6-2 or TRBV6-3 to TRBJ2-3; TRBD1 aligns across 7 bases. Trimming at V came to 6 bases and at J to 8 bases, leaving 5 bases not matched to a gene. Germline lookup yields CDR1 MNHEY and CDR2 SVGEGT. This CDR3 comprises 12 residues. CDR3 in DNA: TGTGCCAGCAGACCCGACAGGGTTACGCAGTATTTT. Translation: CASRPDRVTQYF.

The chain recombines TRBV6-5 with TRBJ2-2; D ambiguous. Trimming removed 4 bases from V and 2 bases from J, with 11 bases in between. The CDR3 length is 15 residues. From germline, CDR1 is MNHEY and CDR2 SVGAGI. CDR3 nucleotides: TGTGCCAGCAGTTTCGGTGGGCGTAACACCGGGGAGCTGTTTTTT. Translating gives CASSFGGRNTGELFF.

This chain links TRBV6-1 with TRBJ2-1; 7 nucleotides line up with TRBD2. V shed 4 bases and J 6 bases; nucleotides not matched to a gene: 9. Per the germline V gene, CDR1 is MNHNS and CDR2 is SASEGT. The CDR3 runs to 15 residues. CDR3 in amino acids: CASSAGLRGSNEQFF. CDR3 DNA: TGTGCCAGCAGTGCGGGACTACGGGGGAGCAATGAGCAGTTCTTC.

This chain joins TRBV5-4 and TRBJ1-1; D perhaps matches TRBD1 (6 bases). The CDR3 extends over 16 amino acids. Trimming cost V 4 bases and J 4 bases, with 20 bases left between them. The germline CDR1 and CDR2 sequences are SGHNT and YYREEE (reference sequence). The CDR3 DNA is TGTGCCAGCAGCCCCGGGGGCCTTCAGGGGACCACTGAAGCTTTCTTT. The encoded protein is CASSPGGLQGTTEAFF.

This clonotype has only a few counts. The V and J genes are TRBV6-1 and TRBJ1-1; D is unclear. The V end lost 4 bases, the J end lost 8 bases, and 17 bases lay between the germline ends. CDR3 length: 14 residues. Looked up from germline, CDR1 is MNHNS and CDR2 is SASEGT. The CDR3 DNA is TGTGCCAGCAGTGCCAAGGCACGCCAAGAGGAAGCTTTCTTT. Protein sequence: CASSAKARQEEAFF.

Written as DNA, the CDR3 is TGCGCCAGCAGCTTAGGACAGCTCGAGCAGTACTTC. The encoded protein is CASSLGQLEQYF. The chain couples TRBV5-1 to TRBJ2-7; D perhaps matches TRBD1 (6 bases). Germline CDR1 is SGHRS and CDR2 is YFSETQ. V was shortened by 2 bases and J by 6 bases, with 9 bases between the two germline ends. This CDR3 is built from 12 residues.

This clonotype showed up just a few times. V is TRBV7-9 and J is TRBJ1-5; a weak D match, TRBD1 (6 bases). CDR3 length: 15 residues. The ends were cut back, 8 bases at V and 1 base at J, with 15 bases in the middle. The V gene's germline CDR1 is SEHNR and CDR2 FQNEAQ (reference sequence). The CDR3 sequence: CASARGFGSNQPQHF. The CDR3 region has the DNA TGTGCCAGCGCCAGGGGTTTCGGAAGCAATCAGCCCCAGCATTTT.